The 23 T cell receptor beta chains in this list originate from one sample, sequenced in a study of T cell responses to AZD1222 COVID-19 vaccine. Assay: immunoSEQ multiplex PCR; the TCRdb copy retains only in-frame clones and omits some. The table has approximately 110,000 clones, roughly 90% seen once; the top ten hold about 1.2%. The sample consisted of peripheral blood, taken on day 0 of AZD1222 vaccination. The receptor source for this set is an adult in good health.

This chain connects TRBV27 to TRBJ1-2; D is ambiguous. CDR1 is MNHEY, CDR2 SMNVEV, per germline (reference sequence). The ends were cut back, 2 bases at V and 5 bases at J, with 12 bases in the middle. This CDR3 contains 14 residues. The CDR3 here is CASSLKPGWYGYTF. The CDR3, as DNA: TGTGCCAGCAGTTTAAAACCTGGGTGGTATGGCTACACCTTC.

This sequence joins TRBV6-6 and TRBJ1-1; no firm D call. Germline loops: CDR1 MNHNY, CDR2 SVGAGI (reference sequence). The V end was cut by 6 bases, the J end by 8 bases, with 10 bases between. The CDR3 has 11 residues. CDR3 loop: CASSPRFEAFF. CDR3 sequence (DNA): TGTGCCAGCAGCCCCCGATTCGAAGCTTTCTTT.

V is TRBV7-2 and J is TRBJ2-7; 11 bases fit TRBD2. Germline V gene data show CDR1 as SGHTA and CDR2 as FQGNSA. The length of the CDR3 is 15 residues. V shed 2 bases and J 2 bases; nucleotides not matched to a gene: 2. The CDR3 loop is CASSLRSGGAYEQYF. CDR3 in DNA: TGTGCCAGCAGCTTACGTAGCGGGGGGGCCTACGAGCAGTACTTC.

The V and J genes are TRBV27 and TRBJ1-5; D uncertain. With 1 base removed from V and 3 bases from J, the gap between germline ends came to 16 bases. The CDR3 runs to 17 residues. The germline V gene encodes CDR1 MNHEY and CDR2 SMNVEV (reference sequence). The CDR3 is CASSLFPASGHNQPQHF. In DNA, the CDR3 is TGTGCCAGCAGTTTATTTCCCGCTAGCGGTCACAATCAGCCCCAGCATTTT.

The gene calls are TRBV11-3 and TRBJ2-3; 13 bases line up with TRBD2. CDR1 and CDR2 (germline): SGHNT, YENEEA. CDR3 size: 17 residues. The J segment lost 4 bases and the V segment lost 5 bases, leaving 9 bases of the junction unmatched. CDR3 in DNA: TGTGCCAGCAGCCCCCGGACTAGCGGGAGTAACGCAGATACGCAGTATTTT. Protein: CASSPRTSGSNADTQYF.

The V and J genes are TRBV12-3 or TRBV12-4 and TRBJ1-5; D unresolved. This CDR3 spans 12 amino acids. V shed 5 bases and J shed 3 bases, with 5 bases lying between them. CDR3 amino acids: CASSQNNQPQHF. CDR3 sequence (DNA): TGTGCCAGCAGTCAGAACAATCAGCCCCAGCATTTT.

The CDR3 bases are TGTGCCAGCAGCTTATCGAGGGATTCACCCCTCCACTTT. This sequence encodes CASSLSRDSPLHF. The V call is TRBV7-3, the J call TRBJ1-6; D uncertain. Trimming removed 2 bases from V and 8 bases from J, with 7 bases in between. CDR1 and CDR2 (germline): SGHTA, FQGTGA. This CDR3 is built from 13 residues.

The chain is built from TRBV19 and TRBJ1-5; 9 nucleotides match TRBD1. This CDR3 is 15 amino acids long. The germline V gene has CDR1 LNHDA and CDR2 SQIVND (reference sequence). The V segment lost 4 bases and the J segment 3 bases; nucleotides outside the gene matches: 4. The CDR3 bases are TGTGCCAGTAGTACCGGGACAGGGAACAATCAGCCCCAGCATTTT. This sequence encodes CASSTGTGNNQPQHF.

This chain connects TRBV6-5 to TRBJ1-1; no clear D gene. Per the germline V gene, CDR1 is MNHEY and CDR2 is SVGAGI. CDR3 size: 14 residues. Trimming cost V 2 bases and J 5 bases, with 12 bases left between them. The CDR3 loop reads CASSYREVWTEAFF. CDR3 nucleotide sequence: TGTGCCAGCAGTTACCGAGAGGTTTGGACTGAAGCTTTCTTT.

The chain uses TRBV5-1 and TRBJ2-3; the match to TRBD2 covers 10 bases. Per germline, CDR1 SGHRS and CDR2 YFSETQ. After removal of 1 base from V and 2 bases from J, the junction contained 10 bases not matched to a gene. The CDR3 covers 18 residues. The CDR3 sequence: CASSLWVAGGPTTDTQYF. The CDR3 nucleotides read TGCGCCAGCAGCTTGTGGGTAGCGGGGGGCCCCACCACAGATACGCAGTATTTT.

This clone occurred a few times. The CDR3 DNA follows: TGTGCCAGCAGTTTCGGGACACCGGGTTCGTTAGGGAAACTGTTTTTT. Protein product: CASSFGTPGSLGKLFF. J is TRBJ1-4 and V is TRBV27, with D perhaps TRBD1 (6 bases). The CDR3 is made up of 16 amino acids. With 3 bases removed from V and 11 bases from J, the gap between germline ends came to 22 bases. Germline V gives CDR1 MNHEY, CDR2 SMNVEV (reference sequence).

The rearrangement joins TRBV6-5 to TRBJ1-2, with D uncertain. CDR3 length: 12 residues. The germline V gene has CDR1 MNHEY and CDR2 SVGAGI. The V end was cut by 6 bases, the J end by 4 bases, with 9 bases between. The CDR3: CASSLPRYGYTF. Here the CDR3 DNA reads TGTGCCAGCAGCCTCCCTCGCTATGGCTACACCTTC.

This chain links TRBV19 with TRBJ2-7; perhaps D is TRBD1 or TRBD2 (5 bases each). CDR3 length: 14 residues. Trimming cost V 3 bases and J 3 bases, with 12 bases left between them. Looked up from germline, CDR1 is LNHDA and CDR2 is SQIVND (reference sequence). The CDR3 reads CASSIGMRGYEQYF. The CDR3, as DNA: TGTGCCAGTAGTATCGGGATGAGGGGCTACGAGCAGTACTTC.

This clone has a handful of counts. The V and J genes are TRBV7-3 and TRBJ1-3, with a tentative D call TRBD1 (6 bases). The CDR3 is 15 amino acids. V was pared by 5 bases and J by 1 base, with 12 bases between. Per the germline V gene, CDR1 is SGHTA and CDR2 is FQGTGA. This chain's CDR3 is CASSNGQRSGNTIYF. The CDR3 nucleotides are TGTGCCAGCAGCAACGGACAGAGGTCTGGAAACACCATATATTTT.

This rearrangement joins TRBV7-9 to TRBJ2-1, with TRBD2 identical over 7 bases. There are 14 residues in the CDR3. Trimming cost V 1 base and J 6 bases; bases outside gene matches: 3. CDR1 and CDR2 (germline): SEHNR, FQNEAQ (reference sequence). For the CDR3, the DNA is TGTGCCAGCAGCTTAGAGCGGGGTACCAATGAGCAGTTCTTC. Translation: CASSLERGTNEQFF.

This rearrangement joins TRBV5-6 to TRBJ1-6, with D hard to call. This CDR3 has 16 residues. The V and J ends lost 4 bases and 10 bases respectively, with 21 bases between them. CDR1 is SGHDT, CDR2 YYEEEE, per germline. CDR3: CASSLGRSPSISPLHF. The CDR3, as DNA: TGTGCCAGCAGCCTCGGGCGTTCCCCGAGTATCTCACCCCTCCACTTT. Supplemented by reference TRBV5-6 and TRBJ1-6, the full variable domain reads DAGVTQSPTHLIKTRGQQVTLRCSPKSGHDTVSWYQQALGQGPQFIFQYYEEEERQRGNFPDRFSGHQFPNYSSELNVNALLLGDSALYLCASSLGRSPSISPLHFGNGTRLTVT.

The chain recombines TRBV10-3 with TRBJ2-7; perhaps TRBD2 as D (5 bases). CDR1 ENHRY and CDR2 SYGVKD come from the germline V gene. V dropped 5 bases and J dropped 6 bases, with 20 bases sitting between them. This CDR3 contains 15 residues. In DNA form, the CDR3 reads TGTGCCATCAGTCGTCGGAGTGAGGGATTGGGCGAGCAGTACTTC. It specifies CAISRRSEGLGEQYF.

The J gene is TRBJ1-2, the V gene TRBV19; D is unclear. Germline assignment: CDR1 LNHDA and CDR2 SQIVND (reference sequence). Trimming cost V 6 bases and J 2 bases, with 7 bases left between them. There are 12 residues in the CDR3. CDR3 nucleotide sequence: TGTGCCAGTAGATACGAGAACTATGGCTACACCTTC. This encodes CASRYENYGYTF.

CDR3 in DNA: TGTGCCAGCAGCCAACGGGGGGAAGCTTTCTTT. Translating it yields CASSQRGEAFF. The chain recombines TRBV3-1 (or the pseudogene TRBV3-2) with TRBJ1-1, with a weak D call TRBD1 (5 bases). CDR3 length: 11 residues. V dropped 2 bases and J dropped 8 bases, with 6 bases sitting between them. Germline CDR1 reads LGHDT; CDR2 reads YNNKEL (reference sequence).

The rearrangement links TRBV3-1 (or the pseudogene TRBV3-2) to TRBJ2-5; 7 bases agree with TRBD1. V was pared by 8 bases and J by 5 bases, with 11 bases of the junction left unmatched. This CDR3 comprises 14 residues. Per germline, CDR1 LGHDT and CDR2 YNNKEL (reference sequence). The CDR3 spells CASRQAGTVETQYF. In DNA form, the CDR3 reads TGTGCCAGCCGACAAGCCGGGACAGTGGAGACCCAGTACTTC.

This chain joins TRBV28 and TRBJ1-6, with TRBD1 as a possible D gene (5 bases). The CDR3 runs to 16 residues. Trimming pared 6 bases from V and 7 bases from J, leaving 19 bases between. The V gene's germline CDR1 is MDHEN and CDR2 SYDVKM. CDR3 in amino acids: CASRQGVITNNSPLHF. CDR3 in DNA: TGTGCCAGCAGACAAGGGGTAATTACGAACAATTCACCCCTCCACTTT.

The rearrangement links TRBV30 to TRBJ2-3; D unclear. The ends were cut back, 2 bases at V and 0 bases at J, with 6 bases in the middle. CDR1 is GTSNPN, CDR2 SVGIG, per germline (reference sequence). The CDR3 covers 13 residues. The CDR3 reads CAWSSLSTDTQYF. CDR3 nucleotide sequence: TGTGCCTGGAGTTCTCTTAGCACAGATACGCAGTATTTT.

A single count supports this clone. The chain employs TRBV30 and TRBJ1-1, with D possibly TRBD1 on 5 matching bases. Germline V lookup: CDR1 GTSNPN, CDR2 SVGIG (reference sequence). The CDR3 has 11 residues. V was trimmed by 5 bases and J by 5 bases, leaving 9 bases between them. Here the CDR3 DNA reads TGTGCCTGGGGGGGTGGTACTGAAGCTTTCTTT. Translation: CAWGGGTEAFF.